This T cell receptor beta chain was recorded in a study of T cell clonality in common variable immunodeficiency. Patients and controls were mostly of Caucasian heritage. Donors gave roughly 4.5 to 9 ml heparinized peripheral whole blood. The CDR3 is 15 amino acids. Germline values: CDR1 MNHNS, CDR2 SASEGT. The repertoire was sequenced with immunoSEQ multiplex PCR; TCRdb's copy has only in-frame clones and lacks some. This repertoire holds under 45,000 clones, and none appear only once. The sample holds many counts of this clone. One junction end disagrees with the germline gene, perhaps due to a read error. The CDR3 is cut off 3 residues early in the read; its end comes from the germline J gene. Other DNA sequences of this sample code for an identical CDR3.

The sequenced sample was peripheral blood mononuclear cells. This rearrangement joins TRBV6-1 to TRBJ1-3; 7 bases match TRBD1. The receptor was isolated from a person between 18 and 75 years old in good health. The DNA read from the CDR3 is TGTGCCAGCAGTGAAGCGGAGGGGGCTGGAAACACG. Encoded protein: CASSEAEGAGNT. The entire CDR3 is CASSEAEGAGNTIYF.